These 6 T cell receptor beta chains originate from one sample sequenced in a study of CD8 T cells in ankylosing spondylitis. Study outcomes and limitations: What appeared characteristic of ankylosing spondylitis blood was a TCR beta motif of 7 or 8 highly homologous variants.

TCRdb re-called the 5' RACE reads through MiXCR, storing one row per CDR3 protein. This repertoire shows over 700,000 distinct CDR3 sequences, around a fifth found once; its top ten account for around 19%. Their antigens are not known. Specimen: blood, either unsorted or a sorted T cell fraction (not recorded which). These receptors came from a male donor with ankylosing spondylitis.

CDR3 amino acids: CSARTGKNTEAFF. CDR3 DNA sequence: TGCAGTGCGCGGACAGGGAAGAACACTGAAGCTTTCTTT. The chain carries TRBV20-1 and TRBJ1-1, with 8 bases matching TRBD1. CDR1 is DFQATT, CDR2 SNEGSKA, per germline (reference sequence). V lost 6 bases to trimming and J lost 1 base; unmatched junction nucleotides: 4. The CDR3 is 13 residues long.

This clonotype was seen more than once but under ten times. The chain has TRBV16 and TRBJ2-1; 9 nucleotides agree with TRBD1. The ends lost 3 bases at V and 3 bases at J; junction bases unmatched: 18. The germline gives CDR1 KGHSY, CDR2 FQNENV. The CDR3 runs to 20 residues. The CDR3 sequence is CASSQDQLSRGDRVYNEQFF. Here the CDR3 DNA reads TGTGCCAGCAGCCAGGACCAATTATCCAGGGGGGACAGGGTCTACAATGAGCAGTTCTTC.

The J gene is TRBJ1-2, the V gene TRBV12-3 or TRBV12-4; D unclear. The CDR3 extends over 14 amino acids. V lost 5 bases and J lost 6, with 16 bases in between. CDR3 protein: CASSPQLEADGYTF. Written as DNA, the CDR3 is TGTGCCAGCAGTCCCCAATTAGAGGCAGATGGCTACACCTTC.

This chain connects TRBV7-9 to TRBJ2-3, with D unresolved. Germline CDR1 is SEHNR and CDR2 is FQNEAQ (reference sequence). The CDR3 contains 14 residues. Trimming removed 0 bases from V and 2 bases from J, with 6 bases in between. The CDR3 DNA is TGTGCCAGCAGCTTAGCGGTACACACAGATACGCAGTATTTT. As protein: CASSLAVHTDTQYF.

This chain uses TRBV28 with TRBJ1-6; D gene ambiguous. Between the trimmed V and J ends, which lost 2 bases and 6 bases, there was a span of 11 bases. The CDR3 is 15 residues long. Germline assignment: CDR1 MDHEN and CDR2 SYDVKM. In nucleotides, the CDR3 is TGTGCCAGCAGTTTACCCAACTCCGCTAATTCACCCCTCCACTTT. Encoded protein: CASSLPNSANSPLHF.

The CDR3 DNA is TGTGCCAGCCACCAGCGGGGAGAGACCCAGTACTTC. It specifies CASHQRGETQYF. The chain recombines TRBV2 with TRBJ2-5, with TRBD2 matching over 7 bases. This CDR3 is 12 amino acids long. V shed 8 bases and J 4 bases; nucleotides not matched to a gene: 4. Per germline, CDR1 SNHLY and CDR2 FYNNEI.